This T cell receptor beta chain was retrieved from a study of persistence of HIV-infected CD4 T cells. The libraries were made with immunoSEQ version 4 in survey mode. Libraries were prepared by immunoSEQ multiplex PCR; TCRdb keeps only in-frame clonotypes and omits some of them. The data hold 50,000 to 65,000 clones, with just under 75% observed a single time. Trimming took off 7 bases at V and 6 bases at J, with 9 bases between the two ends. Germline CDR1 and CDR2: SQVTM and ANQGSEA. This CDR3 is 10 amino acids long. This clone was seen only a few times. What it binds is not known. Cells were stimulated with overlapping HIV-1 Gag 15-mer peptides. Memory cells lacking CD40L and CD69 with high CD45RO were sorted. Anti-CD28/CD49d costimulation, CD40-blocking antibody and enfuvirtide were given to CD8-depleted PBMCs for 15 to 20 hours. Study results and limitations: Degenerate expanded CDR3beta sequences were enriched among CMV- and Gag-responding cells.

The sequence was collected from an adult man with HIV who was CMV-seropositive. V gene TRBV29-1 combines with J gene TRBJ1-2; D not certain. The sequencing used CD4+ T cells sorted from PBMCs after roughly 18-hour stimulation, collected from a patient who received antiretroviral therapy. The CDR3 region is CSAASDGYTF. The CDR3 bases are TGCAGCGCTGCGAGTGATGGCTACACCTTC.